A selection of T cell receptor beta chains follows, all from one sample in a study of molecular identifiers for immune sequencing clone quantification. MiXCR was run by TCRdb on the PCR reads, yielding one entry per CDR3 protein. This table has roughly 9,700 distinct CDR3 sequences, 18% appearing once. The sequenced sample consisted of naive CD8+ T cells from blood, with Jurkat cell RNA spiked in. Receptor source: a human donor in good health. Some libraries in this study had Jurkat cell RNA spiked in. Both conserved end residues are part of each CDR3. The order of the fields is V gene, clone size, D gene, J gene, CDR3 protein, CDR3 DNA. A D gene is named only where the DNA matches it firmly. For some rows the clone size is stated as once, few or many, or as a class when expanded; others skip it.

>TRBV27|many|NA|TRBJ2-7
CASSSTGKYEQYF
TGTGCCAGCAGTTCCACCGGGAAGTACGAGCAGTACTTC
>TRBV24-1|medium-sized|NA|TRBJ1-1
CATSATGDTEAFF
TGTGCCACCAGTGCCACGGGGGATACTGAAGCTTTCTTT
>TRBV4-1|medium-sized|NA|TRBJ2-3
CASSWTADTQYF
TGCGCCAGCAGCTGGACTGCAGATACGCAGTATTTT
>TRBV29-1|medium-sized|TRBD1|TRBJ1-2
CSLSTNLQGAKYGYTF
TGCAGCCTCTCGACCAATCTACAGGGGGCAAAGTATGGCTACACCTTC
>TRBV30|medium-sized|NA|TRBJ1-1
CAWRSVGGGNTEAFF
TGTGCCTGGAGATCCGTAGGGGGAGGAAACACTGAAGCTTTCTTT
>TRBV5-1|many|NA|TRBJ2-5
CASSLEVYQETQYF
TGCGCCAGCAGCTTGGAGGTCTATCAAGAGACCCAGTACTTC
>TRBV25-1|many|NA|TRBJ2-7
CASRMGYEQYF
TGTGCCAGCAGAATGGGTTACGAGCAGTACTTC
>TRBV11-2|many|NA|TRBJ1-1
CASSLGQNTEAFF
TGTGCCAGCAGCTTAGGGCAAAACACTGAAGCTTTCTTT
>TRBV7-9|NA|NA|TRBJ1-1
CASSLDPNTEALF
TGTGCCAGCAGCTTAGACCCGAACACTGAAGCTCTCTTT
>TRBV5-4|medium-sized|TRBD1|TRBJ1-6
CASSLAVGQVGYNSPLHF
TGTGCCAGCAGCTTGGCCGTGGGACAGGTCGGCTATAATTCACCCCTCCACTTT
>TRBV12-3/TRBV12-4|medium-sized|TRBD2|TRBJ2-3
CASTLSSSGDTQYF
TGTGCCAGCACCCTTTCGTCTAGCGGAGATACGCAGTATTTT
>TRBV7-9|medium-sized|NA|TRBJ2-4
CASSPPAEKNIQYF
TGTGCCAGCAGCCCACCCGCGGAAAAAAACATTCAGTACTTC
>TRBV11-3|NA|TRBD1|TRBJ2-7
CASSPTDREYYEQYF
TGTGCCAGCAGCCCTACCGACAGGGAATACTACGAGCAGTACTTC
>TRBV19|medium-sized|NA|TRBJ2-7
CASSIGADSSYEQYF
TGTGCCAGTAGTATAGGTGCCGACAGCTCCTACGAGCAGTACTTC
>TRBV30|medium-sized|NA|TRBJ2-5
CAWSVVSGQETQYF
TGTGCCTGGAGTGTGGTCAGCGGCCAAGAGACCCAGTACTTC
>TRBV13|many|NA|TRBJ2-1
CASSPGTDLYNEQFF
TGTGCCAGCAGCCCAGGGACGGACTTATACAATGAGCAGTTCTTC
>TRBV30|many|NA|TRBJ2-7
CAWSGGGTYEQYF
TGTGCCTGGAGTGGTGGCGGGACCTACGAGCAGTACTTC
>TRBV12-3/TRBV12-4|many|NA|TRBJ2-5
CASSWRVETQYF
TGTGCCAGCAGCTGGAGAGTAGAGACCCAGTACTTC
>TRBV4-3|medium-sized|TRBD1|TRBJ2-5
CASSQGTGFRETQYF
TGCGCCAGCAGCCAAGGGACAGGGTTTCGAGAGACCCAGTACTTC
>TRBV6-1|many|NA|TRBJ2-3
CASTSMGTTDTQYF
TGTGCCAGCACAAGCATGGGTACGACAGATACGCAGTATTTT
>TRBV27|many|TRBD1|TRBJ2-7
CASSYGTGLYEQYF
TGTGCCAGCAGTTATGGGACAGGGCTGTACGAGCAGTACTTC
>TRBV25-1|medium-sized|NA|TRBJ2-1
CASSVAGQNNEQFF
TGTGCCAGCAGTGTAGCGGGACAGAACAATGAGCAGTTCTTC
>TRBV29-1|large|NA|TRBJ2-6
CSVAQSGANVLTF
TGCAGCGTTGCCCAATCTGGGGCCAACGTCCTGACTTTC
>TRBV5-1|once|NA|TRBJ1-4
CASSRIGALNNEKLFF
TGCGCCAGCAGCAGGATCGGAGCGTTAAATAATGAAAAACTGTTTTTC
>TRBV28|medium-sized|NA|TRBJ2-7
CATGGTGPEQYF
TGTGCCACTGGGGGTACGGGCCCCGAGCAGTACTTC
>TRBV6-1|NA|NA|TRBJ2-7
CASSEPRQPTPYEQYF
TGTGCCAGCAGTGAACCCCGACAACCTACTCCCTACGAGCAGTACTTC
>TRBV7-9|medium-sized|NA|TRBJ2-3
CASSSTDTQYF
TGTGCCAGCAGCTCAACAGATACGCAGTATTTT
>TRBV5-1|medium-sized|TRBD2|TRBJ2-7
CASSSAGTSGRGPYEQYF
TGCGCCAGCAGCTCAGCCGGGACTAGCGGGAGGGGGCCCTACGAGCAGTACTTC
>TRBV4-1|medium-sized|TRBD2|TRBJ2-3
CASSASGSMDTQYF
TGCGCCAGCAGCGCTAGCGGGAGTATGGATACGCAGTATTTT
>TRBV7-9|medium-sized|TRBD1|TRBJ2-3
CASSPRDSHSTDTQYF
TGTGCCAGCAGCCCTCGGGACAGTCATAGCACAGATACGCAGTATTTT
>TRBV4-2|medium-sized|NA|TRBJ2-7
CASSQEGGPGIYYEQYF
TGTGCCAGCAGCCAAGAAGGAGGCCCCGGTATCTACTACGAGCAGTACTTC
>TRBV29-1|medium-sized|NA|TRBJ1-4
CSVAPMGVATNEKLFF
TGCAGCGTTGCTCCCATGGGCGTTGCAACTAATGAAAAACTGTTTTTT
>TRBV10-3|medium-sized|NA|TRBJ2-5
CAISEVGEDETQYF
TGTGCCATCAGTGAGGTGGGAGAGGATGAGACCCAGTACTTC
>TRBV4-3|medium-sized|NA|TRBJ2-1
CASSQDFTVDEQFF
TGCGCCAGCAGCCAAGATTTCACAGTGGATGAGCAGTTCTTC
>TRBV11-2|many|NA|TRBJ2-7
CASSSPLVGYEQYF
TGTGCCAGCAGCTCCCCACTAGTTGGCTACGAGCAGTACTTC
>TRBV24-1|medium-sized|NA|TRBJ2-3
CATSDLTGFGDTQYF
TGTGCCACCAGTGATTTGACAGGTTTCGGTGATACGCAGTATTTT
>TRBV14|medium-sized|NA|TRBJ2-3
CASSPYRDSTDTQYF
TGTGCCAGCAGCCCTTACCGGGACAGCACAGATACGCAGTATTTT
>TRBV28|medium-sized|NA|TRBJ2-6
CASSFRGAGANVLTF
TGTGCCAGCAGTTTCAGGGGAGCTGGGGCCAACGTCCTGACTTTC
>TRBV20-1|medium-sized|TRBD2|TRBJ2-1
CSARELVAGTLNEQFF
TGCAGTGCTAGAGAATTGGTAGCGGGAACCCTCAATGAGCAGTTCTTC
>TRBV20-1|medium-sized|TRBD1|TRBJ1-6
CSARRGLGGYINSPLHF
TGCAGTGCTAGAAGGGGGCTGGGTGGGTACATAAATTCACCCCTCCACTTT
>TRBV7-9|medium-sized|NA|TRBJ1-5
CASSRPVGNQPQHF
TGTGCCAGCAGCCGACCAGTAGGTAATCAGCCCCAGCATTTT
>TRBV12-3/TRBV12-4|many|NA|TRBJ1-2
CASSLPHFVGVYGYTF
TGTGCCAGCAGTTTGCCCCATTTTGTAGGCGTTTATGGCTACACCTTC
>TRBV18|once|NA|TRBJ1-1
CASSPMDRNTEAFF
TGTGCCAGCTCACCAATGGACAGGAACACTGAAGCTTTCTTT
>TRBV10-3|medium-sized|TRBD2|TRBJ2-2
CAIMREGSGELFF
TGTGCCATCATGCGGGAGGGGTCCGGGGAGCTGTTTTTT
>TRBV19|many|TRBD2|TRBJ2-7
CASQREGYEQYF
TGTGCCAGTCAGCGGGAGGGCTACGAGCAGTACTTC
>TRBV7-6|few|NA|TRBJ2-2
CASTPYVEAGELFF
TGTGCCAGCACCCCCTATGTAGAGGCCGGGGAGCTGTTTTTT
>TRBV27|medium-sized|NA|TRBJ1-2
CASSLQAEYGYTF
TGTGCCAGCAGTTTACAAGCAGAATATGGCTACACCTTC
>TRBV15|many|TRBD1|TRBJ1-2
CATRQGLNGYTF
TGTGCCACCCGACAGGGTTTGAATGGCTACACCTTC